Detailed here is one TCR beta chain. Its antigen is currently unknown. With V trimmed by 1 base and J by 6 bases, 8 bases remained unmatched. CDR1 is LGHDT and CDR2 is YNNKEL in the germline V gene (reference sequence). This CDR3 region has 15 residues. CMV status came from CD4+ IFNgamma after overnight CMV lysate stimulation. The beta constant-region primer was an equimolar mix of two oligonucleotides covering TRBC1 and TRBC2. The ligated cDNA underwent four PCR rounds using SP2 and nested alpha and beta constant-region primers. One entry per CDR3 protein, called by TCRdb with MiXCR from the UMI-ligation and nested PCR reads. The sample holds more than 100,000 distinct CDR3 sequences, around 35% seen once. The source of the sample is a study of naive and memory T cell subsets. General observations from the study: In naive cells, over 95% of TCR sequences were seen only once.

The sample was central memory CD4+ T cells from blood. The sequence came from a human donor in good health. The chain recombines TRBV3-1 with TRBJ2-7, with 8 bases aligning to TRBD2. The CDR3: CASSQAGGPRGEQYF. CDR3 DNA: TGTGCCAGCAGCCAAGCGGGAGGGCCTCGAGGCGAGCAGTACTTC.